This T cell receptor (beta chain) stems from a study of T cell responses to AZD1222 COVID-19 vaccine (dated by TCRdb to about 2021). With regard to the full study: AZD1222 recipients whose second dose came at about 4 weeks and those whose second dose came at about 12 weeks were combined into one group, since spike-specific TCR depth and breadth did not differ between the two schedules. Trial participants were enrolled by age into subgroups of 18-55, 56-69 and 70-plus years, and around 150, 29 and 61 TCR-sequenced participants, respectively, were included in these subgroups. A total of over 230 trial participants underwent TCR sequencing, of whom about 210 had received two doses of AZD1222 and some 26 had received two doses of the MenACWY control vaccine.

What the authors observed across the whole study: Spike-specific TCR breadth and depth rose significantly after two AZD1222 doses compared with day 0 and with MenACWY recipients. Conclusions about previously exposed vaccinees are limited, since just 5 or 6 AZD1222 recipients were seropositive for SARS-CoV-2 at baseline. Reportedly, almost half of the unique spike-specific TCRs recognized epitopes lying outside the regions that are mutated in the B.1.351 and B.1.1.7 variants. Participants were mostly white British and included more females than males, and it was suggested by the authors that clonal diversity may have been underestimated. The whole spike protein was spanned by vaccine-associated CD4 TCRs, and dominant responses were seen in regions 160-218 and 743-854. Because no samples from the day 14 peak response were available, repertoires could be characterized only after the peak T cell response. The 56-69-year group was small, and its depth increase did not reach significance, likely because of low power.

About this clone itself: This clone's antigen is unknown. Base qualities are not provided; no much larger clone lies one nucleotide away.

According to the study, the label for this sample's time point signals: baseline before first vaccination. The vaccinee samples were drawn from two UK trials, COV001 and COV002, one of which was a single-blind randomized controlled phase 2/3 trial testing AZD1222 (ChAdOx1 nCoV-19) in healthy adults. For TCRbeta chain sequencing, PBMC samples from trial participants were taken at day 0 and at day 28 after the second dose. The CDR3 regions of human TCRbeta chains were analyzed by immunosequencing. The paper's data handling went like this. TCRs in the repertoires were compared against a reference library of SARS-CoV-2-specific TCRs that had been generated with the MIRA antigen-specificity platform. Breadth was defined as the fraction of unique TCRs that were SARS-CoV-2-associated, and depth was defined as the fraction of total T cells that were SARS-CoV-2-associated. Using the MIRA data, each spike-specific TCR was mapped to the spike region that the TCR reacts to and placed in a CD4 or CD8 class. Log10-transformed breadth and depth values were compared by one-way ANOVA with Sidak's multiple comparisons tests. TCRdb re-hosts the immuneACCESS table, in-frame sequences only. Its copies lack some clones; in the studies checked, an unresolved V gene accounts for under half of them, and the cause for the rest is not known. V and J calls and clone size are as listed in that table; D and trimming were resolved from the DNA. For this sample there are more than 110,000 clones; about 91% appear just once. Approximately 4.5% of the sample goes to the ten largest clones.

The receptor was isolated from an adult in good health. The sample was peripheral blood, taken on day 0 of AZD1222 vaccination.

The CDR3 sequence is CASSLDLGRTQYF. The sequence in DNA is TGTGCCAGCAGCTTAGATCTGGGAAGGACCCAGTACTTC. The V and J segments used are TRBV11-2 and TRBJ2-5; no D gene can be assigned with confidence. A distance of 9 bases separates the germline ends of V and J, which lose 0 bases and 7 bases respectively. The CDR3 runs 13 residues from the cysteine to the phenylalanine. The only DNA kept is the CDR3, 39 bases in frame from the first base. The germline V gene encodes CDR1 SGHAT and CDR2 FQNNGV.